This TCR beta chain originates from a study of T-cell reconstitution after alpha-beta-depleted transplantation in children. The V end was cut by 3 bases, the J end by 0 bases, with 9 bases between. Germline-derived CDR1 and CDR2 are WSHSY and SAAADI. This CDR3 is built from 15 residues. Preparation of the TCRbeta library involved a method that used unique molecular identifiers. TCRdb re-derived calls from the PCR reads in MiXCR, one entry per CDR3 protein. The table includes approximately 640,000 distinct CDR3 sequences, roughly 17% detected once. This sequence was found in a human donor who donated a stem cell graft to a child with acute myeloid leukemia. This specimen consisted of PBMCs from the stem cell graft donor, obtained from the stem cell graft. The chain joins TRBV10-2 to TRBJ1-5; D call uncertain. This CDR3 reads CASSEYGYSNQPQHF. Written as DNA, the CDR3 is TGCGCCAGCAGTGAATACGGGTATAGCAATCAGCCCCAGCATTTT.